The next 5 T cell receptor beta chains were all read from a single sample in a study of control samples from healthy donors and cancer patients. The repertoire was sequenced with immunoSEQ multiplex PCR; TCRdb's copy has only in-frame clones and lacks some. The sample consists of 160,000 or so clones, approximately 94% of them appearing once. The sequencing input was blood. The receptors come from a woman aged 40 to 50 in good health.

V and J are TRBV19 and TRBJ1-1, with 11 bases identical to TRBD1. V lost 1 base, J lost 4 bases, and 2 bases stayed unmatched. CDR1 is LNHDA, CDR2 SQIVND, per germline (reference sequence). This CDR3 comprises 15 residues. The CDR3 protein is CASSIGTGGRTEAFF. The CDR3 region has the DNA TGTGCCAGTAGTATAGGGACAGGGGGCCGCACTGAAGCTTTCTTT.

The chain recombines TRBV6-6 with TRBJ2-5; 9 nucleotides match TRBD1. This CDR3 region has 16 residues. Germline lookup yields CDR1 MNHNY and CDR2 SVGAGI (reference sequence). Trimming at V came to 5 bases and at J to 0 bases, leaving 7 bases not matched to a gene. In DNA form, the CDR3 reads TGTGCCAGCAGTGCTACCCGGGACAGGGACCAAGAGACCCAGTACTTC. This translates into CASSATRDRDQETQYF.

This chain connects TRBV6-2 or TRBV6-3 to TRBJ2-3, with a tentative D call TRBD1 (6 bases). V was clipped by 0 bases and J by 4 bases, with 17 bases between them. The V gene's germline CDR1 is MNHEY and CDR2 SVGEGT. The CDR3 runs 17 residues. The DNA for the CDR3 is TGTGCCAGCAGTTACTCTTACAGGGTTCGTGGTCCAGATACGCAGTATTTT. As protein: CASSYSYRVRGPDTQYF.

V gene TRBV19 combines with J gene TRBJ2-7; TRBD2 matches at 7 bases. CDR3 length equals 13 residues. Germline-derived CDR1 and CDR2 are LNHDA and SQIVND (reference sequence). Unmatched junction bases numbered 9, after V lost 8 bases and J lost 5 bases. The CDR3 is CASSSGGSDEQYF. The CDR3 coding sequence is TGTGCCAGTTCCTCGGGCGGGAGTGACGAGCAGTACTTC.

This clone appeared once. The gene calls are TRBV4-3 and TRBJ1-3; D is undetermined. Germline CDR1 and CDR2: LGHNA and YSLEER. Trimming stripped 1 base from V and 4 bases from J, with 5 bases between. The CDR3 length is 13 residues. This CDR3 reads CASSQGQGNTIYF. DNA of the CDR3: TGCGCCAGCAGCCAAGGACAAGGAAACACCATATATTTT.